Detailed here is one T cell receptor (beta chain). V gave up 6 bases and J gave up 6 bases; unmatched junction bases: 9. The germline gives CDR1 MNHEY, CDR2 SVGAGI. The CDR3 covers 15 residues. The sample originates from a study of identical twins. TCRdb ran MiXCR on the 5' RACE reads and lists one entry per CDR3 protein. This sample carries 500,000 to 550,000 distinct CDR3 sequences, about a fifth of them seen once, and the ten largest clones take about 0.5%. The same data also contributed to another study, on yellow fever vaccine responses in identical twins.

The chain uses TRBV6-5 and TRBJ2-1; 9 nucleotides align to TRBD1. The receptor comes from a woman between 18 and 29 years old in good health. Sequenced material: CD4+ T cells sorted from blood. Here the CDR3 reads CASSLDRGARNEQFF. The CDR3 coding sequence is TGTGCCAGCAGCTTAGACAGGGGGGCACGCAATGAGCAGTTCTTC.